This is a list of T cell receptor beta chains from one sample in a study of blood T cell repertoires in COVID-19. Some clones are missing from TCRdb's copy, which holds only in-frame ones; the method was immunoSEQ multiplex PCR. The profile shows over 65,000 clones, roughly 90% of them singletons. The sample consisted of peripheral blood. These receptors were taken from a man in his fifties with active COVID-19. Each CDR3 is given with its conserved first and last residue.

>17|TRBV4-3
CASSQGRTGLDNSPLHF
>16|TRBV7-2
CASSLGQGLGNSPLHF
>14|TRBV3-1/TRBV3-2
CASSQGEGQGGYTF
>16|TRBV9
CASSVSGTGLTGELFF
>15|TRBV28
CASSSTGATKETQYF
>14|TRBV5-1
CASSLQGAGYGYTF
>16|TRBV11-2
CASSLGGGTDHYGYTF
>14|TRBV2
CASSELQGVGEQYF
>13|TRBV10-3
CAISVTSANEQFF
>17|TRBV10-3
CAISESIRDISVYGYTF
>15|TRBV9
CASSVDWGVNTEAFF
>15|TRBV7-2
CASSLHEGAATEAFF
>16|TRBV6-2/TRBV6-3
CASSQFRGLAKNIQYF
>13|TRBV28
CASRPPGGRGYTF
>13|TRBV5-4
CASSQGLTNEQFF
>15|TRBV28
CASRPDREFSYEQYF
>12|TRBV3-1/TRBV3-2
CASSQRPGELFF
>13|TRBV14
CASSQEQRETQYF
>15|TRBV7-2
CASSAPGGFTDTQYF
>12|TRBV2
CASSESSYGYTF
>13|TRBV6-5
CASSHRETEKLFF
>15|TRBV7-2
CASKGQPFSGNTIYF
>13|TRBV19
CASKRGGESPLHF
>17|TRBV7-8
CASSVTSGGYQTYEQYF
>19|TRBV4-1
CASSLLLVQSDSYNSPLHF
>14|TRBV28
CASRNQGNPYEQYF
>16|TRBV4-3
CASSHLRGGTTDTQYF
>14|TRBV30
CAWTRFLGTDNYTF
>15|TRBV28
CASTIPGGGADTQYF
>15|TRBV7-3
CASSPYLGATDTQYF
>14|TRBV7-9
CASSRSRGADTQYF